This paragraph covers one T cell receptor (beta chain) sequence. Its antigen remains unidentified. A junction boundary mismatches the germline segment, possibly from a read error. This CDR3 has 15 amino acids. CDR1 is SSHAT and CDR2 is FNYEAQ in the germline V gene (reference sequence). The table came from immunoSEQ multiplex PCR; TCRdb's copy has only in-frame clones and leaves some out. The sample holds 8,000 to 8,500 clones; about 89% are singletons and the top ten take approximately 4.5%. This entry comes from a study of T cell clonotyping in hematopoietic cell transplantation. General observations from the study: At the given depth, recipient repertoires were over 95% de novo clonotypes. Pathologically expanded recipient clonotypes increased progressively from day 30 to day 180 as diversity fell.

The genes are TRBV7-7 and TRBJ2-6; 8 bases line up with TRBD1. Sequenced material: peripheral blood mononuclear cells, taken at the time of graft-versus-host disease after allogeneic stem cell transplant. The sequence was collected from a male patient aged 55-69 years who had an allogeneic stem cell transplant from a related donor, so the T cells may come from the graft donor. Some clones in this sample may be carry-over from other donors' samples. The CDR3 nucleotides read TGTGCTAGCAGCCCAGGGGGCGCTGGGGCCAACGTCCTGACTTTC. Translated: CASSPGGAGANVLTF.